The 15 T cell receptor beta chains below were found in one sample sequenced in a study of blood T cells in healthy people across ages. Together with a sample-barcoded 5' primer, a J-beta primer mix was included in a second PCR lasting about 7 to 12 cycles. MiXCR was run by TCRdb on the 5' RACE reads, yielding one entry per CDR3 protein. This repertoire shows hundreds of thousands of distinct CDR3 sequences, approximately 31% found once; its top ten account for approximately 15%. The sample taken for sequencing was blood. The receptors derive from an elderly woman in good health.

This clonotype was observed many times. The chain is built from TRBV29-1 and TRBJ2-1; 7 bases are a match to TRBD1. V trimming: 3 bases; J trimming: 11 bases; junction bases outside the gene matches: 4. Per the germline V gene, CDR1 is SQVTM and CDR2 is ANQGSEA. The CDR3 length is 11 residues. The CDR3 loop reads CSVEDRPKQFF. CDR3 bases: TGCAGCGTTGAGGACAGGCCAAAGCAGTTCTTC.

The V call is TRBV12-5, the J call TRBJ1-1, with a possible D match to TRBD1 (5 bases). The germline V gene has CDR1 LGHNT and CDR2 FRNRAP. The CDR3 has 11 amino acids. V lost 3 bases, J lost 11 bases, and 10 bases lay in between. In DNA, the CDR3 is TGTGCTAGTGGTTTCGACGGGGCGGCTTTCTTT. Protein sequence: CASGFDGAAFF. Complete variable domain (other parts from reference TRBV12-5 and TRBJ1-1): DARVTQTPRHKVTEMGQEVTMRCQPILGHNTVFWYRQTMMQGLELLAYFRNRAPLDDSGMPKDRFSAEMPDATLATLKIQPSEPRDSAVYFCASGFDGAAFFGQGTRLTVV.

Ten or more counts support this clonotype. The CDR3 nucleotides are TGTGCCAGCAGTTTAACCCGAGTTGAGAAACTGTTTTTT. Translation gives CASSLTRVEKLFF. The rearrangement links TRBV12-3 or TRBV12-4 to TRBJ1-4; D is undetermined. CDR3 size: 13 residues. V gave up 2 bases and J gave up 11 bases, with 12 bases separating them.

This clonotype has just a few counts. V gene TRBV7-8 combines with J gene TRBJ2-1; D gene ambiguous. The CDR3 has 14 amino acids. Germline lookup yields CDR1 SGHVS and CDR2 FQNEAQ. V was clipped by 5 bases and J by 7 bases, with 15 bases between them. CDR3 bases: TGTGCCAGCAGCCAACAGCAAAGGGATAATGAGCAGTTCTTC. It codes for CASSQQQRDNEQFF.

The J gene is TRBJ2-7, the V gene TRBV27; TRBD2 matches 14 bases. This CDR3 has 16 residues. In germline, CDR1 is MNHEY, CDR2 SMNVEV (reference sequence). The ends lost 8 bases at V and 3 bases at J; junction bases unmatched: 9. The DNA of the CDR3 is TGTGCCAGCTGGGGACTAGCGGGAGATTGGGGCTACGAGCAGTACTTC. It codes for CASWGLAGDWGYEQYF.

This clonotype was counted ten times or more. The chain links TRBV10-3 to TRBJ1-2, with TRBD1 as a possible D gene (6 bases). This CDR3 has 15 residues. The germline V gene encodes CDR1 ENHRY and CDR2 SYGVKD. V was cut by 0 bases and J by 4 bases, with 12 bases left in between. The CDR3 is CAISESRQEIYGYTF. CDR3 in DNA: TGTGCCATCAGTGAGTCGAGACAGGAGATCTATGGCTACACCTTC.

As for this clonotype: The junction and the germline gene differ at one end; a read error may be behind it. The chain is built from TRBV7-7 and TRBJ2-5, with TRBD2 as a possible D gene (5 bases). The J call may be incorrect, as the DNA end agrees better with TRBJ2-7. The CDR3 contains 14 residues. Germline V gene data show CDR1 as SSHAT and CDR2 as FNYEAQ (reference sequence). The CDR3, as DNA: TGTGCTAGCAGCTTAGCGCTGGGAGCCTACGAGCAGTACTTC. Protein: CASSLALGAYEQYF.

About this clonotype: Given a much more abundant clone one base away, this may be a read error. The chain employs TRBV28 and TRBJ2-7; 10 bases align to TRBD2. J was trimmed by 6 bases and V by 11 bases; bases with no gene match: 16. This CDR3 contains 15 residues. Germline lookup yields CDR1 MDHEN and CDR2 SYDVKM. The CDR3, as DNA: TGTGCCGCAACGGGGCGAGCGGGGGGGCTGAGCGAGCAGTACTTC. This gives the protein CAATGRAGGLSEQYF.

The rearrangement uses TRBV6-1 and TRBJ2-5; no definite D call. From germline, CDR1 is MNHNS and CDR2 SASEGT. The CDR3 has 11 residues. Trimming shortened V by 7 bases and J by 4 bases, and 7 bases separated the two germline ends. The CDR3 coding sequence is TGTGCCAGCATGTTAAGAGAGACCCAGTACTTC. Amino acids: CASMLRETQYF.

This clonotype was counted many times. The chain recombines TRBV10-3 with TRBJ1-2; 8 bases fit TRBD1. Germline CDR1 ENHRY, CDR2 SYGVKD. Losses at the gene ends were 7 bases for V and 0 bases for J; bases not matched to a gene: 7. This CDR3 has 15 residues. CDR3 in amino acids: CAITEQGGSNYGYTF. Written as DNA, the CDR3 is TGTGCCATCACCGAACAGGGGGGATCTAACTATGGCTACACCTTC.

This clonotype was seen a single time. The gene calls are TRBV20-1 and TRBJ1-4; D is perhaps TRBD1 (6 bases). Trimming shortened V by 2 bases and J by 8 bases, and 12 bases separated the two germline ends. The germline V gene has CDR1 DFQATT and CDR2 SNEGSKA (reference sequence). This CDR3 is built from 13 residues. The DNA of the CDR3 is TGCAGTGCTAGAAACAGGGATGGCGAAAAACTGTTTTTT. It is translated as CSARNRDGEKLFF.

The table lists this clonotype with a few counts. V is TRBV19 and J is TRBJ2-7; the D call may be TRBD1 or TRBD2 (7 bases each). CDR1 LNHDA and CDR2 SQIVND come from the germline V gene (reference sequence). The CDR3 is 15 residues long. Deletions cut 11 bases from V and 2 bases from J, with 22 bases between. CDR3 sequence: CASTEGGGPTYEQYF. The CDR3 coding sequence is TGTGCCTCAACCGAGGGAGGGGGCCCCACCTACGAGCAGTACTTC.

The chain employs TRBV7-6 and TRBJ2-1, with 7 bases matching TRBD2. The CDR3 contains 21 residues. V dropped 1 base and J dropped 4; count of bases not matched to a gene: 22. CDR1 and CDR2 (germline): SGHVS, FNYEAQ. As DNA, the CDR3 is TGTGCCAGCAGCTTAGTGTTCGGTTTGACGGGGAGGGACGGACCTTACAATGAGCAGTTCTTC. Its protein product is CASSLVFGLTGRDGPYNEQFF. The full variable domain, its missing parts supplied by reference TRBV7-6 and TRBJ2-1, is GAGVSQSPRYKVTKRGQDVALRCDPISGHVSLYWYRQALGQGPEFLTYFNYEAQQDKSGLPNDRFSAERPEGSISTLTIQRTEQRDSAMYRCASSLVFGLTGRDGPYNEQFFGPGTRLTVL.

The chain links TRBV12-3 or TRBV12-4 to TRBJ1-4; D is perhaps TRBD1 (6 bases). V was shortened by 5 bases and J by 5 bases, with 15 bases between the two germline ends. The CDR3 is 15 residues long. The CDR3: CASSPQTGRNEKLFF. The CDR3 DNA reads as TGTGCCAGCAGTCCCCAGACAGGTCGGAATGAAAAACTGTTTTTT.

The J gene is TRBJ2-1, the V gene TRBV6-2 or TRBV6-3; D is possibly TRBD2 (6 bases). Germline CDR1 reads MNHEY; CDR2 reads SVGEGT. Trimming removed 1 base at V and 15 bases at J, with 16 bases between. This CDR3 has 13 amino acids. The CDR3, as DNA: TGTGCCAGCAGTTACTGGGGGGACGGCGGGTTGTTCTTC. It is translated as CASSYWGDGGLFF.